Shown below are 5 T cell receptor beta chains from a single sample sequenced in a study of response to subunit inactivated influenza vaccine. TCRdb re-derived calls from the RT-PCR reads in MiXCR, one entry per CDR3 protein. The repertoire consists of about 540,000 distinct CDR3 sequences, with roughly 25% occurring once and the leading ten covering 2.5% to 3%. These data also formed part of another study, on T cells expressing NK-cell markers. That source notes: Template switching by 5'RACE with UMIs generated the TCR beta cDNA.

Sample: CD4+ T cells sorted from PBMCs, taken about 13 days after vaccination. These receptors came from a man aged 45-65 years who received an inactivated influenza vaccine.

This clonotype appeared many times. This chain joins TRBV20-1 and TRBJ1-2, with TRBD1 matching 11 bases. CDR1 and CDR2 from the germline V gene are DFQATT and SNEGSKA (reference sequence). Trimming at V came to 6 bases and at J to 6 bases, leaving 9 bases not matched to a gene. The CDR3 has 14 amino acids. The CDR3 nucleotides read TGCAGTGCCCCTCACCGGGACAGGGGGGATGGCTACACCTTC. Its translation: CSAPHRDRGDGYTF.

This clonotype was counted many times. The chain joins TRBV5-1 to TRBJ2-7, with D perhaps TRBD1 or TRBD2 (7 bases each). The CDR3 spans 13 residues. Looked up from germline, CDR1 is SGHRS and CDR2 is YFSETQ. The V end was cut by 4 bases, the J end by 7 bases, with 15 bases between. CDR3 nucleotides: TGCGCCAGCAGCCAGCAGGGGGGGCGAGAGCAGTACTTC. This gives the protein CASSQQGGREQYF.

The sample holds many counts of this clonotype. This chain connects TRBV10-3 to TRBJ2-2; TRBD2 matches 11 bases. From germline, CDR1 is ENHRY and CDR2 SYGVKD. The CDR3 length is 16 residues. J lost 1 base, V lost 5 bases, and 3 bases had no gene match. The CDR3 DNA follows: TGTGCCATCAGTCCTGGGACTAGCGGGAACACCGGGGAGCTGTTTTTT. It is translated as CAISPGTSGNTGELFF.

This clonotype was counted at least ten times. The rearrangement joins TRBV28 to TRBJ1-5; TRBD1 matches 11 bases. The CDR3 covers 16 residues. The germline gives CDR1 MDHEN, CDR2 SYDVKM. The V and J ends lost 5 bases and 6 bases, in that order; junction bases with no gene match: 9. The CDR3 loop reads CASSQPGQGVIQPQHF. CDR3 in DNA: TGTGCCAGCAGTCAGCCGGGACAGGGGGTGATTCAGCCCCAGCATTTT.

This CDR3 reads CASSSRTGKEAFF. CDR3 in DNA: TGCGCCAGCAGCTCCCGGACGGGGAAGGAAGCTTTCTTT. V and J are TRBV5-1 and TRBJ1-1; D remains unclear. The ends were cut back, 3 bases at V and 8 bases at J, with 14 bases in the middle. Germline-derived CDR1 and CDR2 are SGHRS and YFSETQ. The CDR3 has 13 amino acids.